This TCR beta chain comes out of a study of PD-1 blockade in mismatch repair-deficient tumors. The study's findings and limits: Tumor-resident clones, often undetectable pretreatment in blood, expanded then contracted after pembrolizumab.

TCRs were sequenced from a few patients responding to pembrolizumab. This CDR3 has 15 residues. V was clipped by 6 bases and J by 5 bases, with 20 bases between them. CDR1 and CDR2 from the germline V gene are SNHLY and FYNNEI. Measured with immunoSEQ multiplex PCR; TCRdb has only the in-frame clones, and not every one. The sample carries 100,000 to 150,000 clones, approximately 86% recorded once. Worth noting for this clone: Its antigen is unidentified.

Sequenced here: peripheral blood, sampled 44 weeks after starting pembrolizumab. The TCR comes from an adult with mismatch repair-deficient cancer. This chain joins TRBV2 and TRBJ2-7, with D unresolved. CDR3 coding DNA: TGTGCCAGCAGATTTAGTGGCGGCCTGGTCCACGAGCAGTACTTC. This translates into CASRFSGGLVHEQYF.